What follows are 17 T cell receptor beta chains derived from one specimen sequenced in a study of T-cell reconstitution after alpha-beta-depleted transplantation in children (dated by TCRdb to about 2016). The method behind the library was PCR. Sequencing used an Illumina HiSeq 2500. Molecular barcoding was employed in the preparation of TCR libraries, with unique molecular identifiers being used to normalize TCRbeta repertoire quantification. TCRdb reprocessing: public reads trimmed at Q25 with fastp, clones called with MiXCR, in-frame beta chains kept. Records with the same CDR3 protein are collapsed into one entry carrying the most frequent genes and DNA. The sample table shows about 400,000 distinct CDR3 sequences, and roughly 22% are seen once. The top ten clones comprise about 3.8% of the sample. The source was PBMCs from the stem cell graft donor, collected from the stem cell graft. The receptors here all came from a human donor who donated a stem cell graft to a child with acute myeloid leukemia.

The chain has TRBV20-1 and TRBJ1-5; D gene ambiguous. V was pared by 0 bases and J by 4 bases, with 7 bases between. Germline assignment: CDR1 DFQATT and CDR2 SNEGSKA (reference sequence). The CDR3 runs to 13 residues. The CDR3 sequence is CSAREGINQPQHF. The CDR3 DNA follows: TGCAGTGCTAGAGAAGGGATTAATCAGCCCCAGCATTTT.

The gene calls are TRBV6-2 or TRBV6-3 and TRBJ1-2; a possible D gene is TRBD1 (6 bases). Germline V gene lookup returns CDR1 MNHEY and CDR2 SVGEGT. CDR3 length equals 14 residues. V was pared by 3 bases and J by 6 bases, with 14 bases between. The CDR3 here is CASSYHREEDGYTF. DNA of the CDR3: TGTGCCAGCAGTTATCACAGGGAAGAAGATGGCTACACCTTC.

This clonotype was seen repeatedly, ten times or more. This chain links TRBV6-5 with TRBJ2-2, with 9 bases fitting TRBD1. Germline V gene sequence: CDR1 MNHEY, CDR2 SVGAGI. The V and J ends lost 4 bases and 6 bases, in that order; junction bases with no gene match: 6. The CDR3 consists of 15 residues. The chain's CDR3 is CASSFLGQGAGELFF. CDR3 DNA: TGTGCCAGCAGTTTTCTGGGACAGGGCGCCGGGGAGCTGTTTTTT.

This clonotype was seen only a few times. The chain joins TRBV5-5 to TRBJ2-7; 9 nucleotides line up with TRBD2. After removal of 2 bases from V and 3 bases from J, the junction contained 3 bases not matched to a gene. The CDR3 has 14 amino acids. CDR1 and CDR2 (germline): SGHKS, YYEKEE (reference sequence). CDR3 residues: CASSFLAGNYEQYF. In DNA form, the CDR3 reads TGTGCCAGCAGCTTCCTAGCGGGGAACTACGAGCAGTACTTC. Complete variable domain (other parts from reference TRBV5-5 and TRBJ2-7): DAGVTQSPTHLIKTRGQQVTLRCSPISGHKSVSWYQQVLGQGPQFIFQYYEKEERGRGNFPDRFSARQFPNYSSELNVNALLLGDSALYLCASSFLAGNYEQYFGPGTRLTVT.

This clonotype appeared a few times. The chain couples TRBV10-3 to TRBJ2-7; weak D call: TRBD2 (6 bases). The CDR3 covers 14 residues. The germline gives CDR1 ENHRY, CDR2 SYGVKD. V lost 0 bases and J lost 7, with 13 bases in between. As DNA, the CDR3 is TGTGCCATCAGTGAGTCGGGTGGAGGGCGAGAGCAGTACTTC. Its protein is CAISESGGGREQYF.

V gene TRBV12-3 or TRBV12-4 combines with J gene TRBJ2-3, with 8 bases that match TRBD1. Trimming cost V 3 bases and J 5 bases; bases outside gene matches: 7. The CDR3 is made up of 15 amino acids. CDR3: CASSFATGGIDTQYF. The CDR3 nucleotides are TGTGCCAGCAGTTTCGCCACAGGGGGGATAGATACGCAGTATTTT.

In this sample, this clonotype turned up a few times. The rearrangement uses TRBV20-1 and TRBJ2-5; 16 nucleotides agree with TRBD2. The CDR3 is made up of 18 amino acids. Losses at the gene ends were 0 bases for V and 1 base for J; bases not matched to a gene: 5. Germline V gene lookup returns CDR1 DFQATT and CDR2 SNEGSKA (reference sequence). The CDR3 protein is CSARDLGLAGGRQETQYF. DNA for the CDR3: TGCAGTGCTAGAGATTTGGGACTAGCGGGAGGGCGCCAAGAGACCCAGTACTTC.

The gene calls are TRBV25-1 and TRBJ2-3, with TRBD2 as a possible D gene (6 bases). The CDR3 runs to 14 residues. Deletions cut 5 bases from V and 1 base from J, with 10 bases between. Looked up from germline, CDR1 is MGHDK and CDR2 is SYGVNS. CDR3 sequence: CASSQGLGTDTQYF. DNA for the CDR3: TGTGCCAGCAGTCAGGGACTCGGCACAGATACGCAGTATTTT. Drawing the rest from reference TRBV25-1 and TRBJ2-3, the complete variable domain is EADIYQTPRYLVIGTGKKITLECSQTMGHDKMYWYQQDPGMELHLIHYSYGVNSTEKGDLSSESTVSRIRTEHFPLTLESARPSHTSQYLCASSQGLGTDTQYFGPGTRLTVL.

The V gene is TRBV30, the J gene TRBJ1-3, with D unresolved. CDR1 GTSNPN and CDR2 SVGIG come from the germline V gene (reference sequence). Deletions cut 5 bases from V and 0 bases from J, with 14 bases between. The CDR3 has 15 residues. CDR3 residues: CAWGLNRISGNTIYF. The CDR3, as DNA: TGTGCCTGGGGCCTTAATCGGATCTCTGGAAACACCATATATTTT.

The chain employs TRBV6-5 and TRBJ1-1, with 7 bases that match TRBD1. The CDR3 sequence is 11 residues long. J gave up 8 bases and V 7 bases, and 4 bases lay outside the gene matches. Germline V gives CDR1 MNHEY, CDR2 SVGAGI. The CDR3 bases are TGTGCCAGCAAGCGGGACAGAGAAGCTTTCTTT. Amino acids: CASKRDREAFF.

This clonotype came up many times. The chain uses TRBV12-3 or TRBV12-4 and TRBJ2-1; D is uncertain. With 5 bases removed from V and 3 bases from J, the gap between germline ends came to 14 bases. This CDR3 comprises 15 residues. CDR3 protein: CASSTQALNYNEQFF. The CDR3 DNA reads as TGTGCCAGCAGTACCCAGGCGTTAAACTACAATGAGCAGTTCTTC.

This clonotype showed up many times. The chain carries TRBV20-1 and TRBJ2-1; no clear D. V was trimmed by 6 bases and J by 3 bases, leaving 15 bases between them. This CDR3 has 14 amino acids. CDR1 is DFQATT and CDR2 is SNEGSKA in the germline V gene (reference sequence). The CDR3 DNA is TGCAGTGCAGAACAGCAAAACAACTACAATGAGCAGTTCTTC. Translating gives CSAEQQNNYNEQFF.

This clonotype came up many times. The V call is TRBV25-1, the J call TRBJ2-7; 9 bases are a match to TRBD2. Trimming at V came to 1 base and at J to 0 bases, leaving 7 bases not matched to a gene. The CDR3 runs 17 residues. Germline V gene data show CDR1 as MGHDK and CDR2 as SYGVNS. CDR3 protein: CASSESAGGSRSYEQYF. The CDR3 DNA reads as TGTGCCAGCAGTGAATCAGCGGGAGGCTCACGCTCCTACGAGCAGTACTTC.

The chain couples TRBV29-1 to TRBJ2-7; D is possibly TRBD1 (6 bases). Trimming took off 0 bases at V and 3 bases at J, with 15 bases between the two ends. The CDR3 runs to 15 residues. In germline, CDR1 is SQVTM, CDR2 ANQGSEA. Written as DNA, the CDR3 is TGCAGCGTTGAAGATCACGGCAGGGGAAGCTACGAGCAGTACTTC. Its protein is CSVEDHGRGSYEQYF.

This clonotype was detected only a few times. The chain is built from TRBV20-1 and TRBJ1-2; possibly TRBD1 for D (6 bases). Germline V gives CDR1 DFQATT, CDR2 SNEGSKA (reference sequence). Trimming left V 5 bases short and J 4 bases short, with 11 bases between. The CDR3 runs to 12 residues. This chain's CDR3 is CSAEGEAYGYTF. The CDR3 DNA is TGCAGTGCTGAGGGGGAGGCCTATGGCTACACCTTC.

For the CDR3, the DNA is TGTGCCAGCAACGCATTTCGGGGGGAGGGGGACTACAATGAGCAGTTCTTC. It is translated as CASNAFRGEGDYNEQFF. The chain links TRBV7-8 to TRBJ2-1, with D possibly TRBD2 on 7 matching bases. This CDR3 is 17 amino acids long. The germline V gene encodes CDR1 SGHVS and CDR2 FQNEAQ. Trimming shortened V by 7 bases and J by 3 bases, and 22 bases separated the two germline ends.

The chain recombines TRBV20-1 with TRBJ2-2, with 10 bases identical to TRBD2. Germline CDR1 and CDR2: DFQATT and SNEGSKA (reference sequence). The junction had 7 bases not matched to a gene; V was cut back by 5 bases and J by 4 bases. The CDR3 has 15 amino acids. The CDR3 sequence is CSAAQREGFTGELFF. The CDR3 bases are TGCAGTGCTGCCCAGCGGGAGGGTTTCACCGGGGAGCTGTTTTTT.